This is a list of T cell receptor beta chains from one sample in a study of identical twins. TCRdb recomputed calls from the 5' RACE reads with MiXCR, one row per CDR3 protein. The sample carries 500,000 to 550,000 distinct CDR3 sequences, 22% recorded once. A further study also used this sample, focusing on T cells expressing NK-cell markers.

The sequenced material came from CD4+ T cells sorted from blood. These receptors were taken from a woman aged 18 to 35 in good health. CDR3s include the opening cysteine and the closing phenylalanine or tryptophan. The D gene is left open where the match is weak. Expanded clones get a size class; other rows say once, few or many, or leave the size out.

few,TRBV7-8,NA,TRBJ1-2,CASSSDYMAGYTF,TGTGCCAGCAGCTCAGATTATATGGCGGGCTACACCTTC
NA,TRBV7-6,NA,TRBJ2-3,CASSLVGSSWEGTDTQYF,TGTGCCAGCAGCTTAGTGGGGTCTAGCTGGGAGGGCACAGATACGCAGTATTTT
NA,TRBV7-8,TRBD1,TRBJ2-7,CASSLRDRGLQGQYF,TGTGCCAGCAGCTTAAGGGACAGGGGGCTACAGGGGCAGTACTTC
few,TRBV10-3,TRBD1,TRBJ2-7,CAIGSGTGYEQYF,TGTGCCATCGGTTCCGGGACAGGCTACGAGCAGTACTTC
NA,TRBV25-1,TRBD1,TRBJ1-1,CASSPGQGVTEAFF,TGTGCCAGCAGTCCGGGACAGGGGGTCACTGAAGCTTTCTTT
NA,TRBV6-1,TRBD1,TRBJ1-1,CASSQLGTAEAFF,TGTGCCAGCAGTCAACTAGGGACAGCTGAAGCTTTCTTT
NA,TRBV10-3,TRBD1,TRBJ1-5,CAIRGQRDQPQHF,TGTGCCATCAGGGGACAGAGAGATCAGCCCCAGCATTTT
NA,TRBV5-4,TRBD1,TRBJ1-1,CASSLRTGTDTEAFF,TGTGCCAGCAGCCTTCGGACAGGGACGGACACTGAAGCTTTCTTT
NA,TRBV7-2,NA,TRBJ2-1,CASSWAFSGYNEQFF,TGTGCCAGCAGCTGGGCGTTTAGCGGCTACAATGAGCAGTTCTTC
NA,TRBV18,NA,TRBJ1-1,CASRGHGAEAFF,TGTGCCAGTCGGGGGCATGGCGCTGAAGCTTTCTTT
NA,TRBV6-5,TRBD1,TRBJ1-2,CASSYSITDRVNYGYTF,TGTGCCAGCAGTTACTCGATCACGGACAGGGTAAACTATGGCTACACCTTC
few,TRBV7-2,TRBD2,TRBJ2-3,CASRPGMSGRAGDTQYF,TGTGCCAGCAGGCCCGGAATGAGCGGGAGGGCCGGGGATACGCAGTATTTT
few,TRBV4-3,NA,TRBJ2-6,CASSQEGGQGTLSGANVLTF,TGCGCCAGCAGCCAAGAAGGAGGCCAGGGGACTCTCTCTGGGGCCAACGTCCTGACTTTC
NA,TRBV6-1,NA,TRBJ1-3,CASSEGPSSGNTIYF,TGTGCCAGCAGTGAAGGGCCGAGCTCTGGAAACACCATATATTTT
few,TRBV3-1,NA,TRBJ2-7,CASSQTWGVLEQYF,TGTGCCAGCAGCCAAACCTGGGGGGTGCTCGAGCAGTACTTC
many,TRBV10-3,NA,TRBJ2-7,CAISEDRYEQYF,TGTGCCATCAGTGAGGACCGGTACGAGCAGTACTTC
NA,TRBV4-3,NA,TRBJ2-5,CASSQGGQDGETQYF,TGCGCCAGCAGCCAAGGGGGTCAGGATGGAGAGACCCAGTACTTC
NA,TRBV18,TRBD2,TRBJ2-4,CASSPDATSEASYF,TGTGCCAGCTCACCTGACGCGACTAGCGAGGCTAGTTACTTC
NA,TRBV12-3/TRBV12-4,NA,TRBJ2-1,CASSLFAPGKSYNEQFF,TGTGCCAGCAGTTTATTTGCCCCAGGGAAGTCCTACAATGAGCAGTTCTTC
few,TRBV6-5,TRBD1,TRBJ1-1,CASRQQGRAFF,TGTGCCAGCAGACAACAGGGGAGGGCTTTCTTT
NA,TRBV20-1,NA,TRBJ2-7,CSARASKYEQYF,TGCAGTGCTAGGGCCTCTAAGTACGAGCAGTACTTC
few,TRBV20-1,TRBD2,TRBJ2-1,CSARVTGGVHNEQFF,TGCAGTGCTAGAGTAACGGGAGGGGTCCACAATGAGCAGTTCTTC
few,TRBV20-1,NA,TRBJ1-3,CSARETSGNTIYF,TGCAGTGCTAGGGAAACCTCTGGAAACACCATATATTTT
NA,TRBV29-1,TRBD1,TRBJ1-2,CSVPGPGGYGYTF,TGCAGCGTCCCCGGCCCAGGGGGATATGGCTACACCTTC
once,TRBV4-1,NA,TRBJ2-1,CASRQLGGSSYNEQFF,TGCGCCAGCAGACAACTCGGTGGGAGCTCCTACAATGAGCAGTTCTTC
NA,TRBV4-3,TRBD1,TRBJ1-1,CASSEIGQGYTEAFF,TGCGCCAGCAGCGAAATAGGACAGGGATACACTGAAGCTTTCTTT
few,TRBV5-7,NA,TRBJ2-7,CASSLKGQGDYEQYF,TGTGCCAGCAGCTTGAAGGGGCAGGGCGACTACGAGCAGTACTTC
once,TRBV24-1,NA,TRBJ2-3,CATSDPSSDTQYF,TGTGCCACCAGTGATCCTTCATCGGATACGCAGTATTTT
few,TRBV6-1,NA,TRBJ2-1,CASRALGGSYNEQFF,TGTGCCAGCAGGGCTTTAGGGGGCTCCTACAATGAGCAGTTCTTC
many,TRBV6-1,TRBD2,TRBJ2-3,CASSPGTSGDTQYF,TGTGCCAGCAGTCCGGGGACTAGCGGAGATACGCAGTATTTT
NA,TRBV10-3,TRBD2,TRBJ2-1,CAIKASGGIPEQFF,TGTGCCATCAAGGCTAGCGGGGGGATTCCTGAGCAGTTCTTC
few,TRBV10-3,NA,TRBJ1-1,CATQGSSGTEAFF,TGTGCCACCCAAGGATCTTCTGGCACTGAAGCTTTCTTT
few,TRBV20-1,NA,TRBJ2-7,CSAALRATGTNEQYF,TGCAGTGCCGCCCTGAGGGCCACGGGTACCAACGAGCAGTACTTC
NA,TRBV3-1,NA,TRBJ2-1,CASSQDRTRDISYNEQFF,TGTGCCAGCAGCCAAGATCGGACCCGGGACATCTCCTACAATGAGCAGTTCTTC
few,TRBV29-1,TRBD1,TRBJ2-3,CSVEGGGGTGADTQYF,TGCAGCGTTGAAGGCGGAGGAGGGACAGGGGCCGATACGCAGTATTTT
once,TRBV20-1,TRBD2,TRBJ2-7,CSADPRGGYEQYF,TGCAGTGCCGACCCCCGGGGGGGCTACGAGCAGTACTTC
few,TRBV5-1,TRBD1,TRBJ2-5,CASSFDRDQTQYF,TGCGCCAGCAGCTTCGACAGGGATCAGACCCAGTACTTC
NA,TRBV9,TRBD1,TRBJ2-7,CASSKDRDLYEQYF,TGTGCCAGCAGCAAGGACAGGGACCTCTACGAGCAGTACTTC
few,TRBV19,NA,TRBJ2-6,CASNPWSGSGANVLTF,TGTGCCAGCAACCCCTGGTCCGGCTCTGGGGCCAACGTCCTGACTTTC
few,TRBV12-3/TRBV12-4,NA,TRBJ1-2,CASSSEDFTGGYTF,TGTGCCAGCAGTTCCGAGGACTTCACAGGTGGCTACACCTTC
NA,TRBV5-1,NA,TRBJ1-3,CASSLGLGRGNTIYF,TGCGCCAGCAGCTTGGGTCTGGGCAGAGGAAACACCATATATTTT
few,TRBV25-1,NA,TRBJ1-1,CASTLAGAGEAFF,TGTGCCAGCACTCTTGCGGGGGCTGGTGAAGCTTTCTTT
NA,TRBV20-1,TRBD2,TRBJ2-3,CSARVTGGDDTQYF,TGCAGTGCTAGAGTAACGGGGGGGGATGATACGCAGTATTTT
NA,TRBV18,NA,TRBJ2-5,CASSPPGVSETQYF,TGTGCCAGCTCACCACCGGGAGTATCCGAGACCCAGTACTTC
many,TRBV6-6,TRBD1,TRBJ1-4,CASKDRGEEKLFF,TGTGCCAGCAAGGACAGGGGAGAAGAAAAACTGTTTTTT
few,TRBV6-5,NA,TRBJ1-6,CASSYSRGTGRSPLHF,TGTGCCAGCAGTTACTCGAGAGGGACCGGGAGATCACCCCTCCACTTT
NA,TRBV7-2,NA,TRBJ2-7,CASSSLGAAAYEQYF,TGTGCCAGCAGCTCACTCGGGGCGGCAGCCTACGAGCAGTACTTC
NA,TRBV29-1,NA,TRBJ2-1,CSVAESYNEQFF,TGCAGCGTAGCAGAATCCTACAATGAGCAGTTCTTC
NA,TRBV10-3,TRBD1,TRBJ1-4,CAIRTGEREKLFF,TGTGCCATACGAACAGGGGAGCGGGAAAAACTGTTTTTT
NA,TRBV9,NA,TRBJ2-7,CASSEGPGPSYEQYF,TGTGCCAGCAGCGAGGGGCCAGGACCTTCCTACGAGCAGTACTTC
many,TRBV5-6,NA,TRBJ2-2,CASSRRGNSNTGELFF,TGTGCCAGCAGCCGGAGGGGAAACTCGAACACCGGGGAGCTGTTTTTT
few,TRBV15,TRBD2,TRBJ2-3,CATSRELSAGEVIDTQYF,TGTGCCACCAGCAGAGAACTATCGGCGGGGGAAGTTATAGATACGCAGTATTTT
few,TRBV12-3/TRBV12-4,TRBD2,TRBJ2-1,CASSLGTSNRYNEQFF,TGTGCCAGCAGCTTAGGGACTAGCAACCGCTACAATGAGCAGTTCTTC
few,TRBV6-2/TRBV6-3,TRBD2,TRBJ2-7,CASSYSGTSRYEQYF,TGTGCCAGCAGTTACTCTGGGACTAGCAGGTACGAGCAGTACTTC
NA,TRBV7-3,NA,TRBJ2-2,CASSSGTPSGELFF,TGTGCCAGCAGCTCGGGTACTCCTTCCGGGGAGCTGTTTTTT
NA,TRBV5-1,NA,TRBJ2-3,CASSLGMGTSTDTQYF,TGCGCCAGCAGCTTGGGGATGGGGACTAGCACAGATACGCAGTATTTT
NA,TRBV6-5,NA,TRBJ1-2,CASSYGQRGYGYTF,TGTGCCAGCAGTTACGGACAGAGGGGCTATGGCTACACCTTC